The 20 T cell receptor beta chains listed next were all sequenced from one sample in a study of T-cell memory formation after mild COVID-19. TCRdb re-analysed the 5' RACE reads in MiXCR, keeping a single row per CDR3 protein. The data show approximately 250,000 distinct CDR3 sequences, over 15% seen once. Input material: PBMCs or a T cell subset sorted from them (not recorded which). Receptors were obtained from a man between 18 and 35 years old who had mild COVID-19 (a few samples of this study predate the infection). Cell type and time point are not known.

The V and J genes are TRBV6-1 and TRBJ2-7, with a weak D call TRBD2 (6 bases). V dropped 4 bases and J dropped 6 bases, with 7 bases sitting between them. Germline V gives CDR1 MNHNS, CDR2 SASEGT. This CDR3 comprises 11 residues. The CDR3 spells CASSGRVEQYV. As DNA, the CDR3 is TGTGCCAGCAGTGGGAGGGTCGAGCAGTACGTC.

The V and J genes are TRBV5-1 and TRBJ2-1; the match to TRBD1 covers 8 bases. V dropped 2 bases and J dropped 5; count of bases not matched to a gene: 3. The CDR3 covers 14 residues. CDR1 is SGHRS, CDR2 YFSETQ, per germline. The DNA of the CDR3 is TGCGCCAGCAGCTTAATGGGACAGGACAATGAGCAGTTCTTC. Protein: CASSLMGQDNEQFF.

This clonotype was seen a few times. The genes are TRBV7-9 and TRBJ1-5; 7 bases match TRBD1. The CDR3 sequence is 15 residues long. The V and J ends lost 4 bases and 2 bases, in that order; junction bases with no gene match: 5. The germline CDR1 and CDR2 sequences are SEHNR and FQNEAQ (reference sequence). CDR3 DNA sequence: TGTGCCAGCAGCTCGACAGGGTTAGGCAATCAGCCCCAGCATTTT. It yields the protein CASSSTGLGNQPQHF.

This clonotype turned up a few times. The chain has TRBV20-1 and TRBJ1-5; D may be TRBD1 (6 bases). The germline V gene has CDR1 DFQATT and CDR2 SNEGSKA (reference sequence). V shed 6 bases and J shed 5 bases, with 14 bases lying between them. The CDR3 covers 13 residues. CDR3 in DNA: TGCAGTGCCCGTGGGGGGGGCCATCAGCCCCAGCATTTT. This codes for CSARGGGHQPQHF.

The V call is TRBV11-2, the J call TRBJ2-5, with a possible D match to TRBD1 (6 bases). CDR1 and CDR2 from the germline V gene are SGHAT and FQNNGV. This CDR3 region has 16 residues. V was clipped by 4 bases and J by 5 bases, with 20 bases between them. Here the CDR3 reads CASSSGEFVGGETQYF. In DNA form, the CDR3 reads TGTGCCAGCAGCTCAGGGGAGTTCGTGGGTGGGGAGACCCAGTACTTC.

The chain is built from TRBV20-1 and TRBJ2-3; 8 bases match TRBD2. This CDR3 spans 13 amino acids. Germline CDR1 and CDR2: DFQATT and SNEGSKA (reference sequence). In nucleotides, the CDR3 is TGCAGCGGGAGGGACCCTATCACAGATACGCAGTATTTT. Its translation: CSGRDPITDTQYF.

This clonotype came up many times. The CDR3 loop is CASGLDGGSYNEQFF. In DNA, the CDR3 is TGTGCTAGTGGTTTGGACGGAGGCTCCTACAATGAGCAGTTCTTC. The chain joins TRBV12-5 to TRBJ2-1; D may be TRBD2 (5 bases). This CDR3 has 15 residues. Germline CDR1 LGHNT, CDR2 FRNRAP. V lost 1 base and J lost 0, with 7 bases in between.

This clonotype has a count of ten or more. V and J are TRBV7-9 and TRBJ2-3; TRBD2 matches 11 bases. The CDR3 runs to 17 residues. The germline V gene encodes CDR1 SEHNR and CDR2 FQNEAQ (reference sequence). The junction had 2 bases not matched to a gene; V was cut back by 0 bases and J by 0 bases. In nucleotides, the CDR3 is TGTGCCAGCAGCTTAGCGCGACTAGCGGGGAGCACAGATACGCAGTATTTT. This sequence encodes CASSLARLAGSTDTQYF. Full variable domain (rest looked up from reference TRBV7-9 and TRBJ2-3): DTGVSQNPRHKITKRGQNVTFRCDPISEHNRLYWYRQTLGQGPEFLTYFQNEAQLEKSRLLSDRFSAERPKGSFSTLEIQRTEQGDSAMYLCASSLARLAGSTDTQYFGPGTRLTVL.

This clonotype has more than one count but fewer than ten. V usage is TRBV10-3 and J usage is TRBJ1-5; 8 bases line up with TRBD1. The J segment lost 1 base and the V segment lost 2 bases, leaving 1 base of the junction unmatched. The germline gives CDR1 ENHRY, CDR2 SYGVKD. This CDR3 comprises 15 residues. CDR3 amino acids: CAISERQGSNQPQHF. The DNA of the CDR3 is TGTGCCATCAGTGAGCGACAGGGGAGCAATCAGCCCCAGCATTTT.

CDR3 in DNA: TGCGCCAGCAGCTTGGCAGGACTCGGAAACACCATATATTTT. Protein: CASSLAGLGNTIYF. This rearrangement joins TRBV5-1 to TRBJ1-3; D remains ambiguous. V lost 0 bases and J lost 4, with 8 bases in between. Germline lookup yields CDR1 SGHRS and CDR2 YFSETQ. This CDR3 comprises 14 residues.

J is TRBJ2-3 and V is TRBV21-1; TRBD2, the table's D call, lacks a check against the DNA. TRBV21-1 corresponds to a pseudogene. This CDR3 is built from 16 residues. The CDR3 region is CASNVGLAGGPDTQYF. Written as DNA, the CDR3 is TGTGCCAGCAACGTCGGACTAGCGGGGGGGCCCGATACGCAGTATTTT.

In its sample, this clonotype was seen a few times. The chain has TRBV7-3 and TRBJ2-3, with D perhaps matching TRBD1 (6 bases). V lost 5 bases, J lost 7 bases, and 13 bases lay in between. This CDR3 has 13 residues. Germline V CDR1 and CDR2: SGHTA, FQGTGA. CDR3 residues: CASSPLGAYTQYF. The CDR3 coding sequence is TGTGCCAGCAGCCCTCTGGGGGCGTATACGCAGTATTTT.

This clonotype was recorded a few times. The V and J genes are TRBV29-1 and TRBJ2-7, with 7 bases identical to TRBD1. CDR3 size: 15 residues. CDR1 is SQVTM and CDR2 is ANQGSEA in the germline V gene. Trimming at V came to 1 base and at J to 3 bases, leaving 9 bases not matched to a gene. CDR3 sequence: CSVEARTGIGYEQYF. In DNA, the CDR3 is TGCAGCGTTGAAGCCAGGACAGGTATAGGCTACGAGCAGTACTTC.

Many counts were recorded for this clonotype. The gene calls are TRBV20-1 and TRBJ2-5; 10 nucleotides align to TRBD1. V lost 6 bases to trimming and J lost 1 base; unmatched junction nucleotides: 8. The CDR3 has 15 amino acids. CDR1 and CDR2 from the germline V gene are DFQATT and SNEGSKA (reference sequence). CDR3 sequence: CSALGDRGFQETQYF. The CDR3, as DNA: TGCAGTGCCCTTGGGGACAGGGGTTTCCAAGAGACCCAGTACTTC.

This CDR3 reads CASSFRGPNQPQHF. CDR3 nucleotide sequence: TGTGCCAGCAGCTTCCGGGGGCCCAATCAGCCCCAGCATTTT. This chain links TRBV5-6 with TRBJ1-5; TRBD1 might be the D (6 bases). V dropped 2 bases and J dropped 3 bases, with 9 bases sitting between them. Germline V gives CDR1 SGHDT, CDR2 YYEEEE. There are 14 residues in the CDR3.

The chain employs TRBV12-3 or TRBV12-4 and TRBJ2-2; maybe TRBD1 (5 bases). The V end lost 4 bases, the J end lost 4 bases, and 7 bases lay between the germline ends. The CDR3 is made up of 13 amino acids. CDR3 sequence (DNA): TGTGCCAGCAGTTCGGACATCACCGGGGAGCTGTTTTTT. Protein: CASSSDITGELFF.

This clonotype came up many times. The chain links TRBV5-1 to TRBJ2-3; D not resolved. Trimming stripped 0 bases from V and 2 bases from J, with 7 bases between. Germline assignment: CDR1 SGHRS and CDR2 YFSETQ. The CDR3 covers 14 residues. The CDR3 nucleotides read TGCGCCAGCAGCTTGGCACAGACCACAGATACGCAGTATTTT. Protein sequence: CASSLAQTTDTQYF.

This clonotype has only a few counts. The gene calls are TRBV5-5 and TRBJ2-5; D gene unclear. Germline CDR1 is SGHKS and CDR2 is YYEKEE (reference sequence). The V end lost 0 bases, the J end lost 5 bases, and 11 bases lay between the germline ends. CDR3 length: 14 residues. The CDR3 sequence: CASSLDSLGETQYF. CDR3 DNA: TGTGCCAGCAGCTTGGACAGCCTAGGGGAGACCCAGTACTTC.

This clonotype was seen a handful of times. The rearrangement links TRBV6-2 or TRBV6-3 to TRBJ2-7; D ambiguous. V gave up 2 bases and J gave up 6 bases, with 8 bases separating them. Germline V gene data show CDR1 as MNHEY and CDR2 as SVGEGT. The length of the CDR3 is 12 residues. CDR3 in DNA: TGTGCCAGCAGTTACCCTGTAGGCGAGCAGTACTTC. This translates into CASSYPVGEQYF.

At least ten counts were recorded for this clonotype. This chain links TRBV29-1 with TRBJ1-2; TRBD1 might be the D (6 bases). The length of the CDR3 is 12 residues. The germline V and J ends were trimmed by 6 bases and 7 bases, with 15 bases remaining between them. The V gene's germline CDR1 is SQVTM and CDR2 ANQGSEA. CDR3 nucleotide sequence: TGCAGCGTGCCTCAGGGGCTCGGTGGCTACACCTTC. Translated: CSVPQGLGGYTF. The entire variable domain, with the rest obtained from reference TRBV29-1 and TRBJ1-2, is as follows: SAVISQKPSRDICQRGTSLTIQCQVDSQVTMMFWYRQQPGQSLTLIATANQGSEATYESGFVIDKFPISRPNLTFSTLTVSNMSPEDSSIYLCSVPQGLGGYTFGSGTRLTVV.